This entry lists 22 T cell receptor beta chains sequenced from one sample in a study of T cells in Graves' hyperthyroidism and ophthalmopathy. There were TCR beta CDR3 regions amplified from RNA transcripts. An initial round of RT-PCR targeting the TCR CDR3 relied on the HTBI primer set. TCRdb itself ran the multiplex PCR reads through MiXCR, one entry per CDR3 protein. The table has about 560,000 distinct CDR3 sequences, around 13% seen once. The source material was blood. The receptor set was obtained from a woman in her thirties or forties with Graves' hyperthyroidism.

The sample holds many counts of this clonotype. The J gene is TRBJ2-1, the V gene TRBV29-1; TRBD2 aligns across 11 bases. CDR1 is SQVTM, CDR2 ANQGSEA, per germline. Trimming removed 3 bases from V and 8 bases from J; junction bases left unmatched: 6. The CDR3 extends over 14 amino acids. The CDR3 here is CSVDTSGSNDEQFF. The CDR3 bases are TGCAGCGTTGACACTAGCGGGAGTAATGATGAGCAGTTCTTC.

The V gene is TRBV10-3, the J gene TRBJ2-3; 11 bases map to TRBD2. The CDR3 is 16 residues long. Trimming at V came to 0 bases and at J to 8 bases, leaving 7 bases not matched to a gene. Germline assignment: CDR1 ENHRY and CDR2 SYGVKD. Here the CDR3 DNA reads TGTGCCATCAGTGAGTCCGCACTAGCGGGAGCTGGTACGCAGTATTTT. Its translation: CAISESALAGAGTQYF.

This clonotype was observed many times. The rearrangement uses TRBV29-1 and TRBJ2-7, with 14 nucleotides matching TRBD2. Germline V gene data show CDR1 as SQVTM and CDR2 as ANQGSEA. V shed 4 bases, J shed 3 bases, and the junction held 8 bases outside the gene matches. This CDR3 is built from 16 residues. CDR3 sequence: CSVGGDGTSGSYEQYF. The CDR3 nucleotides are TGCAGCGTTGGAGGCGACGGGACTAGCGGGAGCTACGAGCAGTACTTC.

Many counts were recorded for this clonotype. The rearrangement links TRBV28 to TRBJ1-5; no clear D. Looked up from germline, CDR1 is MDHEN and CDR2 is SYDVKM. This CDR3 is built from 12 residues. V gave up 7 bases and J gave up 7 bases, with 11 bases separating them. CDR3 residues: CASTYGRQPQHF. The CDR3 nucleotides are TGTGCCAGCACCTACGGTAGGCAGCCCCAGCATTTT.

The chain's CDR3 is CSATLAGGTDEKLFF. Written as DNA, the CDR3 is TGCAGTGCCACACTCGCAGGGGGCACAGATGAAAAACTGTTTTTT. The chain employs TRBV20-1 and TRBJ1-4; 8 bases align to TRBD1. V lost 6 bases and J lost 6; bases outside the gene matches: 12. CDR1 DFQATT and CDR2 SNEGSKA come from the germline V gene (reference sequence). CDR3 size: 15 residues.

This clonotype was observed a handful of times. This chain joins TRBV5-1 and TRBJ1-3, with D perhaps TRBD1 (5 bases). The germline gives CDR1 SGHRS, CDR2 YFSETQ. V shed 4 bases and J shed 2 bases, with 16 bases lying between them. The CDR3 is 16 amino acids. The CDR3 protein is CASSQSTVNPGNTIYF. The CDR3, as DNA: TGCGCCAGCAGCCAATCGACAGTGAATCCTGGAAACACCATATATTTT.

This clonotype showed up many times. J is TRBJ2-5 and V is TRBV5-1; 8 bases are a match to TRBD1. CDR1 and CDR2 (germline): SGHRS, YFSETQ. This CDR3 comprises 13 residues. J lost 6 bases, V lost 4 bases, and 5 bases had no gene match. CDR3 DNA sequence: TGCGCCAGCAGCACCGGACAGGGCCAGACCCAGTACTTC. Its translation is CASSTGQGQTQYF.

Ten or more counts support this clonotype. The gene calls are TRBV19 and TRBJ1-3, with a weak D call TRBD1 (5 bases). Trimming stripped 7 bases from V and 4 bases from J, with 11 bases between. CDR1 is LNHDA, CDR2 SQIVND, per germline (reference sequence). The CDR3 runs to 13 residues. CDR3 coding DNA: TGTGCCAGTACCCGGGACGGCGGAAACACCATATATTTT. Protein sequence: CASTRDGGNTIYF.

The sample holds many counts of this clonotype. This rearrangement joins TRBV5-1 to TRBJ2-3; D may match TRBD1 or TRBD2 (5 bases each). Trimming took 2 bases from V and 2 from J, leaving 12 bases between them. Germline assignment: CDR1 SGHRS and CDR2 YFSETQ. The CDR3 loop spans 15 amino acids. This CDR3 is CASSFRDAITDTQYF. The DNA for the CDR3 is TGCGCCAGCAGCTTCCGGGACGCCATCACAGATACGCAGTATTTT. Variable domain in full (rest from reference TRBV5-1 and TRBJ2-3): KAGVTQTPRYLIKTRGQQVTLSCSPISGHRSVSWYQQTPGQGLQFLFEYFSETQRNKGNFPGRFSGRQFSNSRSEMNVSTLELGDSALYLCASSFRDAITDTQYFGPGTRLTVL.

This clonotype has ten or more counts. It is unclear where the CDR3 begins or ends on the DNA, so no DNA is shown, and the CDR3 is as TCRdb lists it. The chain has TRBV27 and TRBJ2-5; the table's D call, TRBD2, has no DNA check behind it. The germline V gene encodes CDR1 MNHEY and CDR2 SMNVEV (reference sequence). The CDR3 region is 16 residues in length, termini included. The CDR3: CASSTSTSGSEETQYF.

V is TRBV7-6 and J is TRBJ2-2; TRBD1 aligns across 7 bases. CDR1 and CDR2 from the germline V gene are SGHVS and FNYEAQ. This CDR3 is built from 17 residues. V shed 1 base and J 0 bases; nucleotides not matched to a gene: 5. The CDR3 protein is CASSLGGQGANTGELFF. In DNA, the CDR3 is TGTGCCAGCAGCTTAGGAGGGCAGGGGGCGAACACCGGGGAGCTGTTTTTT.

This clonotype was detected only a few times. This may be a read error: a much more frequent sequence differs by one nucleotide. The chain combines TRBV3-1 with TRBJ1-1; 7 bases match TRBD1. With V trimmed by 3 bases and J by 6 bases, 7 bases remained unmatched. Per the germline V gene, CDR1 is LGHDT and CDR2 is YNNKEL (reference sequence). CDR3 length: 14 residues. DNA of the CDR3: TGTGCCAGCAGCCACCGAACAGGGGACGCTGAAGCTTTCTTT. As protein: CASSHRTGDAEAFF. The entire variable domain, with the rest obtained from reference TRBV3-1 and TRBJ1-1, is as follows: DTAVSQTPKYLVTQMGNDKSIKCEQNLGHDTMYWYKQDSKKFLKIMFSYNNKELIINETVPNRFSPKSPDKAHLNLHINSLELGDSAVYFCASSHRTGDAEAFFGQGTRLTVV.

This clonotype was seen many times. CDR3 sequence reads: CASWVRQRGSTDTQYF. In DNA form, the CDR3 reads TGTGCCAGCTGGGTACGACAGCGGGGTAGCACAGATACGCAGTATTTT. The rearrangement links TRBV2 to TRBJ2-3; 7 nucleotides line up with TRBD2. J gave up 0 bases and V 8 bases, and 11 bases lay outside the gene matches. The germline V gene encodes CDR1 SNHLY and CDR2 FYNNEI. There are 16 residues in the CDR3. The full variable domain, its missing parts supplied by reference TRBV2 and TRBJ2-3, is EPEVTQTPSHQVTQMGQEVILRCVPISNHLYFYWYRQILGQKVEFLVSFYNNEISEKSEIFDDQFSVERPDGSNFTLKIRSTKLEDSAMYFCASWVRQRGSTDTQYFGPGTRLTVL.

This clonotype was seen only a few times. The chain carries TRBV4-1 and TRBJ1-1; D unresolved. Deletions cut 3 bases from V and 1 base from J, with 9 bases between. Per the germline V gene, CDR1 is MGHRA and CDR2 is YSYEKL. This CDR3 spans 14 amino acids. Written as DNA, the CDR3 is TGCGCCAGCAGCCAGACCGGTGGGAACACTGAAGCTTTCTTT. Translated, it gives CASSQTGGNTEAFF.

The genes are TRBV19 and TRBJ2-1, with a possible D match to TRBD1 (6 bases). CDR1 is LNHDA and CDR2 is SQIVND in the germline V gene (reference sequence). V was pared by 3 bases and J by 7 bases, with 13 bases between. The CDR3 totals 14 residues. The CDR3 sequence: CASSISQGRNEQFF. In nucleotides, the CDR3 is TGTGCCAGTAGTATCTCACAGGGTCGAAATGAGCAGTTCTTC.

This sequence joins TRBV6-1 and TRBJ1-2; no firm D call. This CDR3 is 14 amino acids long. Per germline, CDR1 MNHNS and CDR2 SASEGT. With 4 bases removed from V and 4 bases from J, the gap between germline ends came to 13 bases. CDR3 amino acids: CASSVASLAYGYTF. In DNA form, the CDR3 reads TGTGCCAGCAGTGTTGCCAGTCTGGCCTATGGCTACACCTTC.

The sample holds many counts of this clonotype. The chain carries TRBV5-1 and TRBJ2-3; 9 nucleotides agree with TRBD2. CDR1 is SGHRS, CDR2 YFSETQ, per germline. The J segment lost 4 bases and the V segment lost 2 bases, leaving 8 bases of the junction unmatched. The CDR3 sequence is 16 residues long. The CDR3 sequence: CASSFYLAGNSDTQYF. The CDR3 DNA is TGCGCCAGCAGCTTCTACCTAGCGGGAAATTCAGATACGCAGTATTTT.

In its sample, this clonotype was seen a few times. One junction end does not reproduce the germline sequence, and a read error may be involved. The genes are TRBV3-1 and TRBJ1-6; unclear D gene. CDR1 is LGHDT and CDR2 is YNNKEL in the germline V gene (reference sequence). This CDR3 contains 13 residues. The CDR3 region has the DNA TGTGCCAGCAGCCAAGACCGGACGGATCCCCACCACTTT. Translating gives CASSQDRTDPHHF.

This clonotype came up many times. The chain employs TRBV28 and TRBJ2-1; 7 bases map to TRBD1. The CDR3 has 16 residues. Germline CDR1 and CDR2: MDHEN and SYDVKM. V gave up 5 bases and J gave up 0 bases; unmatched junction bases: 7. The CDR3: CASSTRQGSSYNEQFF. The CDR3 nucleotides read TGTGCCAGCAGTACCCGACAGGGCAGCTCCTACAATGAGCAGTTCTTC.

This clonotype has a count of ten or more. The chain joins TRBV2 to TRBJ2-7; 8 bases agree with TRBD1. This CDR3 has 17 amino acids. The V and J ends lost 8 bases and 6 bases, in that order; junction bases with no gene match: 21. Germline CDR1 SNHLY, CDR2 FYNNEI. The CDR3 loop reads CASHPTGGLAEVSEQYF. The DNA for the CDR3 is TGTGCCAGCCACCCCACAGGGGGTCTGGCGGAGGTCTCCGAGCAGTACTTC.

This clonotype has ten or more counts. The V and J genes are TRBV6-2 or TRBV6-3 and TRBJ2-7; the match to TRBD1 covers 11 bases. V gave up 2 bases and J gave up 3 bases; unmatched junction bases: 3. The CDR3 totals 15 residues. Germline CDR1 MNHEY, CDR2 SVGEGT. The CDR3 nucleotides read TGTGCCAGCAGTTACCGGACAGGGGGCGTCTACGAGCAGTACTTC. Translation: CASSYRTGGVYEQYF.

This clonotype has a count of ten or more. Here the CDR3 DNA reads TGTGCCAGCAGCTTGGCTCCTGGGACTAGCGGGAACGATGAGCAGTTCTTC. It is translated as CASSLAPGTSGNDEQFF. This rearrangement joins TRBV7-3 to TRBJ2-1, with TRBD2 matching over 13 bases. J lost 8 bases, V lost 3 bases, and 10 bases had no gene match. The CDR3 covers 17 residues. Germline V gene data show CDR1 as SGHTA and CDR2 as FQGTGA.